The source of this T cell receptor (beta chain) is a study of T cell changes during pregnancy in multiple sclerosis. Germline lookup yields CDR1 SGHNT and CDR2 YENEEA. This CDR3 spans 14 amino acids. V lost 2 bases and J 8 bases, leaving 13 bases between the germline ends. Measured with immunoSEQ multiplex PCR; TCRdb has only the in-frame clones, and not every one. The sample shows about 73,000 clones, 92% of them seen only once. The receptor's source is a female donor in good health, enrolled as a control in a pregnancy study. The genes are TRBV11-3 and TRBJ2-1; a weak D match, TRBD2 (6 bases). Specimen: peripheral blood, collected in the third trimester of pregnancy. CDR3 bases: TGTGCCAGCAGCTTAACCGGGAGCTCCGATGAGCAGTTCTTC. Translation gives CASSLTGSSDEQFF.